This is a list of T cell receptor beta chains from one sample in a study of T cell repertoires in cytomegalovirus infection. Via MiXCR, TCRdb re-called the reads, giving one row per CDR3 protein. Seen here are about 740,000 distinct CDR3 sequences, 35% observed once, and the top ten hold roughly 2.8%. Material for sequencing was PBMCs. These receptors were obtained from a human donor in good health (CMV status not recorded). Some clones in this sample may be carry-over from other donors' samples. Both conserved end residues are part of each CDR3. Each record gives: CDR3 DNA, CDR3 protein, D gene, J gene, clone size, V gene. A D gene is named only where the DNA matches it firmly. Size tells how often a clone was seen (once, few, many) or the class of an expanded clone, and some rows leave it out.

cdr3_nt: TGTGCCAGCAGCCCCGCGTTTCCCACTTATACGCAGTATTTT
cdr3_aa: CASSPAFPTYTQYF
d_call: NA
j_call: TRBJ2-3
clone_size: NA
v_call: TRBV7-3

cdr3_nt: TGTGCCATCAGTGTCAGTAACTATGGCTACACCTTC
cdr3_aa: CAISVSNYGYTF
d_call: NA
j_call: TRBJ1-2
clone_size: many
v_call: TRBV10-3

cdr3_nt: TGTGCCAGCAGCGTCCGGGACAACACTGAAGCTTTCTTT
cdr3_aa: CASSVRDNTEAFF
d_call: NA
j_call: TRBJ1-1
clone_size: NA
v_call: TRBV7-6

cdr3_nt: TGTGCCAGCAGTTTACACTACGAGCAGTACTTC
cdr3_aa: CASSLHYEQYF
d_call: NA
j_call: TRBJ2-7
clone_size: NA
v_call: TRBV28

cdr3_nt: TGTGCCAGTAGTATGGCGCAGGGGAGGCGTTCACCCCTCCACTTT
cdr3_aa: CASSMAQGRRSPLHF
d_call: NA
j_call: TRBJ1-6
clone_size: NA
v_call: TRBV19

cdr3_nt: TGTGCCAGCAGCTTTATGTTCGACAGGCGTAGAACCGGGGAGCTGTTTTTT
cdr3_aa: CASSFMFDRRRTGELFF
d_call: NA
j_call: TRBJ2-2
clone_size: few
v_call: TRBV7-2

cdr3_nt: TGTGCCAGCAGCTTAGAGGGTCGGCAGGGGACGCAGTATTTT
cdr3_aa: CASSLEGRQGTQYF
d_call: NA
j_call: TRBJ2-3
clone_size: many
v_call: TRBV11-2

cdr3_nt: TGTGCCAGCAGCACCCGGTTGGCGGATTACAATGAGCAGTTCTTC
cdr3_aa: CASSTRLADYNEQFF
d_call: NA
j_call: TRBJ2-1
clone_size: many
v_call: TRBV7-2

cdr3_nt: TGTGCCAGTAGTATAGCCAGGGGGGACACCGGGGAGCTGTTTTTT
cdr3_aa: CASSIARGDTGELFF
d_call: NA
j_call: TRBJ2-2
clone_size: NA
v_call: TRBV19

cdr3_nt: TGTGCCAGCAGCGCCTTACAGGGCCGAAATTCACCCCTCCACTTT
cdr3_aa: CASSALQGRNSPLHF
d_call: NA
j_call: TRBJ1-6
clone_size: NA
v_call: TRBV11-2

cdr3_nt: TGTGCCAGCACCTGGTTGCAGCCGAACACTGAAGCTTTCTTT
cdr3_aa: CASTWLQPNTEAFF
d_call: NA
j_call: TRBJ1-1
clone_size: few
v_call: TRBV7-4

cdr3_nt: TGTGCCACCAGCAGAGACATATTGAACACTGAAGCTTTCTTT
cdr3_aa: CATSRDILNTEAFF
d_call: NA
j_call: TRBJ1-1
clone_size: NA
v_call: TRBV15

cdr3_nt: TGTGCCAGTAGTCCCAGAAGACAGGGGGCTGGGGCCAACGTCCTGACTTTC
cdr3_aa: CASSPRRQGAGANVLTF
d_call: TRBD1
j_call: TRBJ2-6
clone_size: few
v_call: TRBV19

cdr3_nt: TGCAGTGCGGAGGGGGCCACTAGCGGGGCCCCGGGAGAGACCCAGTACTTC
cdr3_aa: CSAEGATSGAPGETQYF
d_call: TRBD2
j_call: TRBJ2-5
clone_size: NA
v_call: TRBV20-1

cdr3_nt: TGTGCCAGCAGTTACTCCCAACCCGTTACTGAAGCTTTCTTT
cdr3_aa: CASSYSQPVTEAFF
d_call: NA
j_call: TRBJ1-1
clone_size: few
v_call: TRBV6-6

cdr3_nt: TGCAGTGCTGGGCAGGGTGGCAATGAGCAGTTCTTC
cdr3_aa: CSAGQGGNEQFF
d_call: NA
j_call: TRBJ2-1
clone_size: NA
v_call: TRBV20-1

cdr3_nt: TGTGCCAGCGACCCTGGCAGGGGGCACGGCTACACCTTC
cdr3_aa: CASDPGRGHGYTF
d_call: TRBD1
j_call: TRBJ1-2
clone_size: NA
v_call: TRBV5-8

cdr3_nt: TGTGCCAGCAGTCCGGGACAGGCGAGGACTGAAGCTTTCTTT
cdr3_aa: CASSPGQARTEAFF
d_call: TRBD1
j_call: TRBJ1-1
clone_size: NA
v_call: TRBV6-8

cdr3_nt: TGCAGTGCTAGGAATGTTCTAGGGCGAATCCTAGCCAAAAACATTCAGTACTTC
cdr3_aa: CSARNVLGRILAKNIQYF
d_call: NA
j_call: TRBJ2-4
clone_size: NA
v_call: TRBV20-1

cdr3_nt: TGTGCCAGCAGTGAAAGTCTTAGCGGGGGCTCCTACGAGCAGTACTTC
cdr3_aa: CASSESLSGGSYEQYF
d_call: TRBD2
j_call: TRBJ2-7
clone_size: few
v_call: TRBV25-1

cdr3_nt: TGTGCCAGTTTTACAGGGGAAAATGGCTACACCTTC
cdr3_aa: CASFTGENGYTF
d_call: TRBD1
j_call: TRBJ1-2
clone_size: NA
v_call: TRBV19

cdr3_nt: TGTGCCAGCAGTCCCTTACCAACCGACGAATACGATACGCAGTATTTT
cdr3_aa: CASSPLPTDEYDTQYF
d_call: NA
j_call: TRBJ2-3
clone_size: few
v_call: TRBV28

cdr3_nt: TGTGCCAGCAGCTTAAGTGTAGGGCTGGGGTACGAGCAGTACTTC
cdr3_aa: CASSLSVGLGYEQYF
d_call: NA
j_call: TRBJ2-7
clone_size: NA
v_call: TRBV7-3

cdr3_nt: TGTGCCAGCAGTTTATCTCCGGGGTCCGAGCAGTACTTC
cdr3_aa: CASSLSPGSEQYF
d_call: NA
j_call: TRBJ2-7
clone_size: NA
v_call: TRBV28

cdr3_nt: TGTGCCAGCAGCCCGACAGGGGCCATGGCTTTCTTT
cdr3_aa: CASSPTGAMAFF
d_call: TRBD1
j_call: TRBJ1-1
clone_size: NA
v_call: TRBV28

cdr3_nt: TGTGCCAGCAGCTTGGCACTAGCCTCTGAGACCCAGTACTTC
cdr3_aa: CASSLALASETQYF
d_call: NA
j_call: TRBJ2-5
clone_size: many
v_call: TRBV5-4

cdr3_nt: TGTGCCAGCAGTTTAAGGCGGAAGACCTCCTACAATGAGCAGCTCTTC
cdr3_aa: CASSLRRKTSYNEQLF
d_call: NA
j_call: TRBJ2-1
clone_size: NA
v_call: TRBV27

cdr3_nt: TGTGCCAGCAGTCCAGATGGGGGTATTGACAATGAGCAGTTCTTC
cdr3_aa: CASSPDGGIDNEQFF
d_call: NA
j_call: TRBJ2-1
clone_size: NA
v_call: TRBV12-3/TRBV12-4

cdr3_nt: TGTGCCAGCAGCCCTTTGATTCGAGGGGGCGGCTACGAGCAGTACTTC
cdr3_aa: CASSPLIRGGGYEQYF
d_call: TRBD1
j_call: TRBJ2-7
clone_size: NA
v_call: TRBV7-9

cdr3_nt: TGTGCCAGTAGTACCGAGGGGGGGGCCCACCCCCGCTGGATGGACTACACCTTC
cdr3_aa: CASSTEGGAHPRWMDYTF
d_call: NA
j_call: TRBJ1-2
clone_size: NA
v_call: TRBV19

cdr3_nt: TGTGCCAGCAGCTCTCCAGGGAGACGATACTTC
cdr3_aa: CASSSPGRRYF
d_call: NA
j_call: TRBJ2-5
clone_size: once
v_call: TRBV28

cdr3_nt: TGTGCCACCAGTGATCCCCCCGCGTCGGGAGAGCAGTTCTTC
cdr3_aa: CATSDPPASGEQFF
d_call: NA
j_call: TRBJ2-1
clone_size: few
v_call: TRBV24-1

cdr3_nt: TGTGCCAGCAGAACGACCGTGGGGGGCTACACCTTC
cdr3_aa: CASRTTVGGYTF
d_call: NA
j_call: TRBJ1-2
clone_size: NA
v_call: TRBV6-5

cdr3_nt: TGTGCCAGCAGTTTATCCGGGGGTGAGAGCGAGACCCAGTACTTC
cdr3_aa: CASSLSGGESETQYF
d_call: NA
j_call: TRBJ2-5
clone_size: few
v_call: TRBV28

cdr3_nt: TGTGCCAGCAGCTCCGTCGGACGGACTGAAGCTTTCTTT
cdr3_aa: CASSSVGRTEAFF
d_call: NA
j_call: TRBJ1-1
clone_size: NA
v_call: TRBV7-3

cdr3_nt: TGTGCTAGCAGCCGGGACAGGACCCACGAGCAGTACTTC
cdr3_aa: CASSRDRTHEQYF
d_call: TRBD1
j_call: TRBJ2-7
clone_size: few
v_call: TRBV7-7

cdr3_nt: TGTGCCAGCAGTTTAGTGGACACTAGCTCCTACGAGCAGTACTTC
cdr3_aa: CASSLVDTSSYEQYF
d_call: NA
j_call: TRBJ2-7
clone_size: NA
v_call: TRBV28

cdr3_nt: TGTGCCAGCAGGGAGGTAGGGGCCGGACGTTGGACTGAAGCTTTCTTT
cdr3_aa: CASREVGAGRWTEAFF
d_call: NA
j_call: TRBJ1-1
clone_size: NA
v_call: TRBV6-2/TRBV6-3

cdr3_nt: TGTGCCACGCGCGGAACCGCCGTAGATGAAAAACTGTTTTTT
cdr3_aa: CATRGTAVDEKLFF
d_call: NA
j_call: TRBJ1-4
clone_size: NA
v_call: TRBV19

cdr3_nt: TGTGCCACCAGTGGATTAGGACGACTAGCGGGAGGGCTAGCCAAAAACATTCAGTACTTC
cdr3_aa: CATSGLGRLAGGLAKNIQYF
d_call: TRBD2
j_call: TRBJ2-4
clone_size: NA
v_call: TRBV24-1

cdr3_nt: TGCAGTGCTAGTGCGGGAGTTAGGAACACCGGGGAGCTGTTTTTT
cdr3_aa: CSASAGVRNTGELFF
d_call: TRBD2
j_call: TRBJ2-2
clone_size: many
v_call: TRBV20-1

cdr3_nt: TGTGCCAGCAGTCGGAAGGCGGCAGGGGCCAACGTCCTGACTTTC
cdr3_aa: CASSRKAAGANVLTF
d_call: NA
j_call: TRBJ2-6
clone_size: few
v_call: TRBV27

cdr3_nt: TGTGCCAGCAGCTTAAAACAGGGAGAGACCAGGTACTTC
cdr3_aa: CASSLKQGETRYF
d_call: NA
j_call: TRBJ2-5
clone_size: NA
v_call: TRBV7-6

cdr3_nt: TGTGCCAGTAGTATTCGGGGCTCGGGAAACACCATATATTTT
cdr3_aa: CASSIRGSGNTIYF
d_call: NA
j_call: TRBJ1-3
clone_size: once
v_call: TRBV19

cdr3_nt: TGTGCCACCAGGTTCAGGTACACCGGGGAGCTGTTTTTT
cdr3_aa: CATRFRYTGELFF
d_call: NA
j_call: TRBJ2-2
clone_size: NA
v_call: TRBV15

cdr3_nt: TGTGCCAGCAGCCACGGGGGGGAAAGGACCTACGAGCAGTACTTC
cdr3_aa: CASSHGGERTYEQYF
d_call: TRBD2
j_call: TRBJ2-7
clone_size: NA
v_call: TRBV6-5

cdr3_nt: TGTGCCAGCAGCTTAGGTAGCGGGCAGTTCTTC
cdr3_aa: CASSLGSGQFF
d_call: NA
j_call: TRBJ2-1
clone_size: NA
v_call: TRBV7-9

cdr3_nt: TGTGCCATCGGACCCTTGTGGGGCGCCTACGAGCAGTACTTC
cdr3_aa: CAIGPLWGAYEQYF
d_call: NA
j_call: TRBJ2-7
clone_size: NA
v_call: TRBV10-3